The entry below describes one TCR beta chain. Its antigen is not known. These data originate in a study of CD8 T cell repertoires and HIV-1 epitope variants. In the study overall: Epitopes were three Gag families plus Nef HW9 and YT9. Study results and limitations: Most of the nine antigen-specific clonotypes appeared cross-reactive to autologous or escape variants. Nef KF9 drew about five clonotypes and HW9 one, without TAALDMSHF responses.

V trimming: 6 bases; J trimming: 3 bases; junction bases outside the gene matches: 1. Germline V gene sequence: CDR1 MNHNS, CDR2 SASEGT. There are 12 residues in the CDR3. Sequencing of TCR beta CDR3 used immunoSEQ survey depth. Profiling relied on immunoSEQ multiplex PCR, and the TCRdb table lists in-frame clones only, not all of them. The table includes about 3,500 clones, approximately 71% detected once. The receptor's source is a male donor with HIV. V and J are TRBV6-1 and TRBJ2-7; 8 positions match TRBD1. Input material: cultured CD8+ T cells derived from PBMCs. The CDR3 is CASSGTGYEQYF. The DNA of the CDR3 is TGTGCCAGCAGCGGGACAGGCTACGAGCAGTACTTC.